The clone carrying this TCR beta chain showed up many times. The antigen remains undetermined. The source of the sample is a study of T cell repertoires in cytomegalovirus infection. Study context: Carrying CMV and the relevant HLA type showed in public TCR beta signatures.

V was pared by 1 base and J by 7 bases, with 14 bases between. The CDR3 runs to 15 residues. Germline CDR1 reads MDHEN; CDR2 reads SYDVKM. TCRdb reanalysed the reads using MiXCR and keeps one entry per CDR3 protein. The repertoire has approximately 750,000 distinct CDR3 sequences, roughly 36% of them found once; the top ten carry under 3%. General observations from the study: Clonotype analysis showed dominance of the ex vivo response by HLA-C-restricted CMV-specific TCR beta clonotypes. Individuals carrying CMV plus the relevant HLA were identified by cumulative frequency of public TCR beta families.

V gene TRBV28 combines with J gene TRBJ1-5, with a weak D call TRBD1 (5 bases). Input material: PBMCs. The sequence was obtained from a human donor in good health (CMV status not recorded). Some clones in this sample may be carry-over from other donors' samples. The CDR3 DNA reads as TGTGCCAGCAGTTTATTCCAGGGTTTTGACCAGCCCCAGCATTTT. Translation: CASSLFQGFDQPQHF. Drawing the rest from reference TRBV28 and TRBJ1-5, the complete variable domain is DVKVTQSSRYLVKRTGEKVFLECVQDMDHENMFWYRQDPGLGLRLIYFSYDVKMKEKGDIPEGYSVSREKKERFSLILESASTNQTSMYLCASSLFQGFDQPQHFGDGTRLSIL.